The TCR beta chain described here comes from a study of blood T cells in healthy people across ages. Study context: Capture by template switching was about one barcoded beta molecule per two T cells. Whole-study results and caveats: As age increased, TCR beta diversity per million T cells fell in a roughly linear fashion.

A second PCR, run for about 6 to 12 cycles, used a sample-barcoded 5' primer plus a J-beta primer mix. A template-switch adaptor with 12 random nucleotides tagged each cDNA molecule. Every sample gave at least 2.5 million paired-end reads containing CDR3. TCRdb analysed the 5' RACE reads with MiXCR anew, one entry per CDR3 protein. The sample includes about 670,000 distinct CDR3 sequences, about 43% of them seen just once. CDR3 length: 15 amino acids. Germline V gene sequence: CDR1 MDHEN, CDR2 SYDVKM. Trimming removed 8 bases from V and 1 base from J, with 17 bases in between. A few counts support this clonotype. Its matching antigen is unknown.

The chain joins TRBV28 to TRBJ2-5; D is perhaps TRBD2 (6 bases). The clonotype comes from an elderly man in good health. Material for sequencing was blood. DNA for the CDR3: TGTGCCAGCGGAGGGACTGACACCCTCCAAGAGACCCAGTACTTC. Amino acids: CASGGTDTLQETQYF.